These 29 T cell receptor beta chains share one sample of origin, sequenced in a study of cytomegalovirus exposure and HLA in healthy donors. Amplification used 60 Vbeta primers and 13 Jbeta primers. TCRdb's table, derived via immunoSEQ multiplex PCR, lists solely in-frame clones and lacks some. The sample contains some 130,000 clones, 77% of which appear only once. The sequencing input was PBMCs. Receptors originate from a man in his thirties or forties in good health and CMV-seronegative.

Note on this clone: A read error may produce the germline difference seen at one junction end. The CDR3 coding sequence is TGTACCAGTAGTCCGAGACTAGCGGACACAGATACGCAGTATTTT. Translating it yields CTSSPRLADTDTQYF. The chain has TRBV19 and TRBJ2-3, with 9 bases that match TRBD2. The germline V gene has CDR1 LNHDA and CDR2 SQIVND (reference sequence). This CDR3 has 15 amino acids.

The chain carries TRBV7-9 and TRBJ1-2, with unresolved D. Trimming cost V 3 bases and J 8 bases, with 10 bases left between them. This CDR3 comprises 12 residues. Germline V gene data show CDR1 as SEHNR and CDR2 as FQNEAQ (reference sequence). The CDR3 reads CASSFTLRGYTF. DNA of the CDR3: TGTGCCAGCAGCTTTACTCTGCGGGGCTACACCTTC.

The chain couples TRBV4-1 to TRBJ1-5; D is possibly TRBD1 (6 bases). The length of the CDR3 is 17 residues. Looked up from germline, CDR1 is MGHRA and CDR2 is YSYEKL. Trimming stripped 0 bases from V and 3 bases from J, with 15 bases between. This CDR3 reads CASSQDNQGFVNQPQHF. Written as DNA, the CDR3 is TGCGCCAGCAGCCAAGATAATCAGGGGTTCGTCAATCAGCCCCAGCATTTT.

The V call is TRBV6-6, the J call TRBJ2-1, with 8 nucleotides matching TRBD2. Trimming cost V 6 bases and J 1 base; bases outside gene matches: 5. The germline V gene encodes CDR1 MNHNY and CDR2 SVGAGI (reference sequence). The CDR3 runs to 15 residues. The DNA of the CDR3 is TGTGCCAGCAGAAGAAGCGGGAGTTCCTACAATGAGCAGTTCTTC. Translating it yields CASRRSGSSYNEQFF.

The table lists this clone with a few counts. The genes are TRBV5-8 and TRBJ2-3; weak D call: TRBD1 (6 bases). CDR3 length: 15 amino acids. V was clipped by 4 bases and J by 5 bases, with 17 bases between them. Germline CDR1 and CDR2: SGHTS and YDEGEE. The CDR3 loop reads CASSRAGQGRDTQYF. DNA of the CDR3: TGTGCCAGCAGCAGGGCAGGGCAGGGGAGAGATACGCAGTATTTT.

This sequence joins TRBV4-2 and TRBJ2-7, with a possible D match to TRBD1 (5 bases). The CDR3 length is 14 residues. Trimming stripped 2 bases from V and 6 bases from J, with 14 bases between. Germline V gene sequence: CDR1 LGHNA, CDR2 YNFKEQ. CDR3 loop: CASSQQQDTLEQYF. CDR3 coding DNA: TGTGCCAGCAGCCAACAACAGGATACCCTCGAGCAGTACTTC.

The chain is built from TRBV30 and TRBJ2-5; possible D gene TRBD2, 5 bases. The germline gives CDR1 GTSNPN, CDR2 SVGIG (reference sequence). This CDR3 is 10 amino acids long. In DNA form, the CDR3 reads TGTGCTTGGGAGAGAGAGACCCAGTACTTC. It encodes CAWERETQYF.

A word on this clone: The same CDR3 can be traced to other DNA sequences in this sample. This chain uses TRBV5-1 with TRBJ2-5; 8 bases are a match to TRBD1. The CDR3 contains 13 residues. Per the germline V gene, CDR1 is SGHRS and CDR2 is YFSETQ. V dropped 4 bases and J dropped 5; count of bases not matched to a gene: 4. CDR3 loop: CASSPDRAETQYF. The CDR3 DNA reads as TGCGCCAGCAGCCCGGACAGGGCCGAGACCCAGTACTTC.

This clone was picked up one time. This chain links TRBV2 with TRBJ2-7; D remains ambiguous. The CDR3 spans 15 residues. Germline CDR1 and CDR2: SNHLY and FYNNEI. V lost 5 bases, J lost 0 bases, and 14 bases lay in between. The DNA of the CDR3 is TGTGCCAGCAGTAATTCTTGGAGAGGCTCCTACGAGCAGTACTTC. Residues: CASSNSWRGSYEQYF.

The V call is TRBV2, the J call TRBJ1-4, with D possibly being TRBD1 (6 bases). Looked up from germline, CDR1 is SNHLY and CDR2 is FYNNEI. The CDR3 is made up of 15 amino acids. Trimming cost V 6 bases and J 4 bases, with 15 bases left between them. For the CDR3, the DNA is TGTGCCAGCAGGCCCGGGACACGCCATAATGAAAAACTGTTTTTT. This encodes CASRPGTRHNEKLFF.

CDR3 DNA: TGTGCCAGTCTCTACAGGGTGGATGGTGAGCAGTTCTTC. Its translation: CASLYRVDGEQFF. V gene TRBV7-9 combines with J gene TRBJ2-1; D is possibly TRBD1 (6 bases). Germline assignment: CDR1 SEHNR and CDR2 FQNEAQ (reference sequence). This CDR3 has 13 amino acids. Trimming took off 9 bases at V and 9 bases at J, with 18 bases between the two ends.

This clone was seen only once. The chain recombines TRBV6-5 with TRBJ1-1; 11 bases line up with TRBD1. The ends lost 7 bases at V and 5 bases at J; junction bases unmatched: 9. Germline V gives CDR1 MNHEY, CDR2 SVGAGI. The CDR3 is 15 amino acids. This chain's CDR3 is CASTPPDRGLTEAFF. In DNA, the CDR3 is TGTGCCAGCACCCCACCGGACAGGGGGCTTACTGAAGCTTTCTTT.

V and J are TRBV6-6 and TRBJ2-1, with D maybe TRBD2 (6 bases). The length of the CDR3 is 13 residues. Deletions cut 2 bases from V and 9 bases from J, with 11 bases between. Germline CDR1 MNHNY, CDR2 SVGAGI (reference sequence). CDR3 nucleotide sequence: TGTGCCAGCAGTTACGTCTCCGGGAGTGAGCAGTTCTTC. Its translation is CASSYVSGSEQFF.

The chain uses TRBV28 and TRBJ1-5; 11 nucleotides match TRBD1. Germline CDR1 reads MDHEN; CDR2 reads SYDVKM. The CDR3 is made up of 15 amino acids. Trimming cost V 4 bases and J 4 bases; bases outside gene matches: 3. The CDR3 region is CASSSGQGANQPQHF. CDR3 sequence (DNA): TGTGCCAGCAGTTCCGGACAGGGGGCAAATCAGCCCCAGCATTTT.

The V call is TRBV18, the J call TRBJ1-3; D remains unclear. The germline gives CDR1 KGHSH, CDR2 LQKENI. The CDR3 is 11 amino acids. V was trimmed by 4 bases and J by 8 bases, leaving 6 bases between them. The CDR3 DNA follows: TGTGCCAGCTCACGGGAGGACACCATATATTTT. This translates into CASSREDTIYF.

Written as DNA, the CDR3 is TGTGCCAGCAGTTTGGGGGAGGGAGGACAAGAGACCCAGTACTTC. Translation gives CASSLGEGGQETQYF. The chain joins TRBV6-6 to TRBJ2-5; 7 nucleotides agree with TRBD2. J lost 2 bases, V lost 4 bases, and 7 bases had no gene match. The CDR3 totals 15 residues. CDR1 and CDR2 from the germline V gene are MNHNY and SVGAGI (reference sequence).

This clone appeared a few times. This chain links TRBV29-1 with TRBJ1-1, with D possibly TRBD1 on 6 matching bases. Per germline, CDR1 SQVTM and CDR2 ANQGSEA. Trimming pared 6 bases from V and 4 bases from J, leaving 18 bases between. The CDR3 is 14 amino acids. CDR3 region: CSVSRGGETTEAFF. The CDR3, as DNA: TGCAGCGTCTCAAGGGGGGGCGAGACCACTGAAGCTTTCTTT. Based on the CDR3 plus reference TRBV29-1 and TRBJ1-1, the full variable domain is SAVISQKPSRDICQRGTSLTIQCQVDSQVTMMFWYRQQPGQSLTLIATANQGSEATYESGFVIDKFPISRPNLTFSTLTVSNMSPEDSSIYLCSVSRGGETTEAFFGQGTRLTVV.

The genes are TRBV6-5 and TRBJ2-5; TRBD1 is a possible D gene (5 bases). The length of the CDR3 is 13 residues. The V end lost 0 bases, the J end lost 7 bases, and 9 bases lay between the germline ends. CDR1 and CDR2 (germline): MNHEY, SVGAGI. The CDR3 nucleotides read TGTGCCAGCAGTTACTCGAATAGGGGGACCCAGTACTTC. This codes for CASSYSNRGTQYF.

V gene TRBV6-6 combines with J gene TRBJ2-2, with 7 bases that match TRBD1. The V segment lost 6 bases and the J segment 8 bases; nucleotides outside the gene matches: 9. The CDR3 loop spans 14 amino acids. Germline V gives CDR1 MNHNY, CDR2 SVGAGI (reference sequence). DNA for the CDR3: TGTGCCAGCAGCATCGAGGGGGCGTCTGGGGAGCTGTTTTTT. This gives the protein CASSIEGASGELFF.

This chain connects TRBV5-4 to TRBJ1-1, with D uncertain. The V end lost 0 bases, the J end lost 3 bases, and 9 bases lay between the germline ends. Germline V CDR1 and CDR2: SGHNT, YYREEE (reference sequence). CDR3 length: 14 residues. Here the CDR3 reads CASSLAGRDTEAFF. DNA of the CDR3: TGTGCCAGCAGCTTGGCGGGGAGGGACACTGAAGCTTTCTTT.

The chain employs TRBV7-9 and TRBJ2-3, with D possibly matching TRBD2 (6 bases). The length of the CDR3 is 15 residues. Trimming took off 1 base at V and 5 bases at J, with 13 bases between the two ends. The germline V gene encodes CDR1 SEHNR and CDR2 FQNEAQ (reference sequence). DNA of the CDR3: TGTGCCAGCAGCTTAGGGGACTCGAGGGGAGATACGCAGTATTTT. As protein: CASSLGDSRGDTQYF. The variable domain in full, completed from reference TRBV7-9 and TRBJ2-3, reads DTGVSQNPRHKITKRGQNVTFRCDPISEHNRLYWYRQTLGQGPEFLTYFQNEAQLEKSRLLSDRFSAERPKGSFSTLEIQRTEQGDSAMYLCASSLGDSRGDTQYFGPGTRLTVL.

The chain uses TRBV11-1 and TRBJ2-2; D is uncertain. V lost 3 bases to trimming and J lost 6 bases, with 8 bases between them. The CDR3 consists of 13 residues. Germline CDR1 reads SGHAT; CDR2 reads FQDESV (reference sequence). CDR3 coding DNA: TGTGCCAGCAGCTTGTTGGCCCCCGGGGAGCTGTTTTTT. It is translated as CASSLLAPGELFF.

The V and J genes are TRBV6-6 and TRBJ1-5; the match to TRBD1 covers 7 bases. The CDR3 runs 15 residues. Per germline, CDR1 MNHNY and CDR2 SVGAGI (reference sequence). The ends lost 6 bases at V and 5 bases at J; junction bases unmatched: 10. The CDR3 DNA sequence: TGTGCCAGCAGCCCCTCCGCAGGGGGTTATCAGCCCCAGCATTTT. Translated, it gives CASSPSAGGYQPQHF.

This rearrangement joins TRBV7-8 to TRBJ2-3, with 10 bases identical to TRBD2. Germline V gene data show CDR1 as SGHVS and CDR2 as FQNEAQ. This CDR3 spans 17 amino acids. V gave up 5 bases and J gave up 5 bases; unmatched junction bases: 13. This CDR3 is CASSHRSLAGVVDTQYF. The CDR3 DNA reads TGTGCCAGCAGCCATAGATCTCTAGCGGGAGTTGTAGATACGCAGTATTTT.

This clone showed up just once. The rearrangement uses TRBV9 and TRBJ2-7; TRBD2 agrees at 8 bases. This CDR3 contains 14 residues. V shed 0 bases and J 4 bases; nucleotides not matched to a gene: 3. Germline V gene sequence: CDR1 SGDLS, CDR2 YYNGEE. The CDR3 is CASSVGGGRYEQYF. In DNA, the CDR3 is TGTGCCAGCAGCGTAGGAGGCGGGAGGTACGAGCAGTACTTC.

There are a few counts of this clone. The J gene is TRBJ1-1, the V gene TRBV30; perhaps TRBD1 as D (6 bases). Trimming stripped 1 base from V and 0 bases from J, with 6 bases between. The CDR3 totals 13 residues. Germline assignment: CDR1 GTSNPN and CDR2 SVGIG (reference sequence). CDR3 bases: TGTGCCTGGAGTGGACAGGTGAACACTGAAGCTTTCTTT. This gives the protein CAWSGQVNTEAFF.

In this sample, this clone turned up a few times. The rearrangement links TRBV6-5 to TRBJ2-1; 8 nucleotides line up with TRBD2. With 5 bases clipped from V and 3 bases from J, the junction kept 3 bases outside the gene matches. Germline values: CDR1 MNHEY, CDR2 SVGAGI. There are 14 residues in the CDR3. The CDR3 DNA reads TGTGCCAGCAGTCCGGGACTAGACTACAATGAGCAGTTCTTC. It translates to CASSPGLDYNEQFF.

This clone appeared a single time. The chain couples TRBV29-1 to TRBJ2-7; a weak D match, TRBD2 (6 bases). The CDR3 contains 12 residues. Trimming cost V 7 bases and J 7 bases, with 17 bases left between them. CDR1 SQVTM and CDR2 ANQGSEA come from the germline V gene. CDR3 nucleotides: TGCAGCGCCGCGGGGCAGGGACGAGAGCAGTACTTC. Protein sequence: CSAAGQGREQYF.

V is TRBV6-5 and J is TRBJ2-5; 10 positions agree with TRBD2. Germline trimming cut 2 bases from V and 7 bases from J; bases unmatched to any gene: 7. This CDR3 has 15 residues. The germline CDR1 and CDR2 sequences are MNHEY and SVGAGI. This CDR3 is CASSYQAGGVSTQYF. The CDR3, as DNA: TGTGCCAGCAGTTACCAAGCGGGGGGGGTTTCGACCCAGTACTTC.